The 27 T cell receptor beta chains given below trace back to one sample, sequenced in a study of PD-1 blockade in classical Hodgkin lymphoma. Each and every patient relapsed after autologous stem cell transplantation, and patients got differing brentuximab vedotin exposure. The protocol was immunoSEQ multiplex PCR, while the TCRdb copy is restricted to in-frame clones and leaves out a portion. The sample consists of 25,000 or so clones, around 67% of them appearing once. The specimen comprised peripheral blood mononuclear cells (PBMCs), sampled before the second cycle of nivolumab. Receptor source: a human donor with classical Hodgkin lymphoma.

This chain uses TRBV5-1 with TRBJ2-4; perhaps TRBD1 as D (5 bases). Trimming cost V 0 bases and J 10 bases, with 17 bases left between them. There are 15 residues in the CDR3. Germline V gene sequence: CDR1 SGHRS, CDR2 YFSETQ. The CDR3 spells CASSLEGRTKTIQYF. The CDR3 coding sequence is TGCGCCAGCAGCTTGGAGGGGCGGACAAAAACTATTCAGTACTTC.

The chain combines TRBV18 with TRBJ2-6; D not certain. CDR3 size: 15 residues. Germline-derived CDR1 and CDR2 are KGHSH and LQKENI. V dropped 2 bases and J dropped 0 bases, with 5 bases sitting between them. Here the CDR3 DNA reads TGTGCCAGCTCACCAGGGATCTCTGGGGCCAACGTCCTGACTTTC. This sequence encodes CASSPGISGANVLTF.

CDR3 sequence: CASSLTAGASYEQYF. The CDR3 DNA is TGTGCCAGCAGCTTAACAGCGGGGGCCTCCTACGAGCAGTACTTC. The V call is TRBV6-5, the J call TRBJ2-7; TRBD2 aligns across 8 bases. CDR3 length: 15 amino acids. Trimming removed 6 bases from V and 0 bases from J; junction bases left unmatched: 7. Germline assignment: CDR1 MNHEY and CDR2 SVGAGI.

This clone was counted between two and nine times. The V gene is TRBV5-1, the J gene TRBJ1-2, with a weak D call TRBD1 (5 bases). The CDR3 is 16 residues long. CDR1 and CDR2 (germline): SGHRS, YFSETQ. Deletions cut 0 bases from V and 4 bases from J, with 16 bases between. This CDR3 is CASSLGDELSSYGYTF. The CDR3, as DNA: TGCGCCAGCAGCTTGGGGGACGAACTTTCAAGCTATGGCTACACCTTC.

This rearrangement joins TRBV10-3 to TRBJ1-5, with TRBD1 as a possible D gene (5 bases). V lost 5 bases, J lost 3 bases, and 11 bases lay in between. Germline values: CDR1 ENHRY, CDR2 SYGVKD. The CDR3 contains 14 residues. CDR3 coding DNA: TGTGCCATCAGTAGGGGAGAGGACAATCAGCCCCAGCATTTT. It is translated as CAISRGEDNQPQHF.

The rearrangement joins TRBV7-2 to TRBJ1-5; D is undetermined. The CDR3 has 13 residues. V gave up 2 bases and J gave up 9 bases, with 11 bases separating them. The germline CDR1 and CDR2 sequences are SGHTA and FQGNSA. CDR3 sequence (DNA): TGTGCCAGCAGCTTAAACACCTATCGGCCCCAGCATTTT. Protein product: CASSLNTYRPQHF.

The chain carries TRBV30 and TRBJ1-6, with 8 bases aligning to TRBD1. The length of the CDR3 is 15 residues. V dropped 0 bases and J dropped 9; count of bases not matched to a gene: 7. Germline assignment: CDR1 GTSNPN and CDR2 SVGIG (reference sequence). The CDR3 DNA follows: TGTGCCTGGAGTGTACGGACAGGGAGGTCTTCACCCCTCCACTTT. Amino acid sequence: CAWSVRTGRSSPLHF.

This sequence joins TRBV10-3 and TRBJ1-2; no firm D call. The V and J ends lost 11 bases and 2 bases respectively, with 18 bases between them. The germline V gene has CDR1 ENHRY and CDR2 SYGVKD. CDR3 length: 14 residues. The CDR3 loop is CAATSPGSNYGYTF. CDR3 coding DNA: TGTGCCGCCACGTCCCCGGGATCAAACTATGGCTACACCTTC.

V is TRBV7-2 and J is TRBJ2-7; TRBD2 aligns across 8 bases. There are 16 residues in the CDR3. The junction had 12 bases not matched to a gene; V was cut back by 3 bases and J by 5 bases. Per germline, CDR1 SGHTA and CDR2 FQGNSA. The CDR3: CASSFLSRGGSDEQYF. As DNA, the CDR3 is TGTGCCAGCAGCTTCCTCAGCCGGGGGGGGTCAGACGAGCAGTACTTC.

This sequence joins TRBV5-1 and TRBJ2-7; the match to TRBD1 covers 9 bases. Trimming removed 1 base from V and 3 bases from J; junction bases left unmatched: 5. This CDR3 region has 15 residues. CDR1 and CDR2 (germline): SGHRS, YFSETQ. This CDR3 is CASSLSGTGFYEQYF. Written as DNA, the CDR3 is TGCGCCAGCAGCTTGAGCGGGACAGGGTTCTACGAGCAGTACTTC.

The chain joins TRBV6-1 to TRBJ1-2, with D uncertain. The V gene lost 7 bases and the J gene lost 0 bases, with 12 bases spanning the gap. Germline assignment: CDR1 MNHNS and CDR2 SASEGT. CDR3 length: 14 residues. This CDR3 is CASKKRGTNYGYTF. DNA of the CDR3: TGTGCCAGCAAGAAACGGGGAACTAACTATGGCTACACCTTC.

The CDR3 DNA reads TGCGCCAGCAGCTCCAGGACGGGGGAGGATGAGCAGTTCTTC. It encodes CASSSRTGEDEQFF. This chain joins TRBV5-1 and TRBJ2-1, with a weak D call TRBD2 (6 bases). Germline V gives CDR1 SGHRS, CDR2 YFSETQ. The CDR3 sequence is 14 residues long. V was cut by 3 bases and J by 8 bases, with 15 bases left in between.

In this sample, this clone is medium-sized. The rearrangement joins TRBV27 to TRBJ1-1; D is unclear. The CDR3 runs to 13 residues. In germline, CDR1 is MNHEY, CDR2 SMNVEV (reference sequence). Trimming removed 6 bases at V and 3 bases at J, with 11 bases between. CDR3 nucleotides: TGTGCCAGCAGAAGTGATACCTACACTGAAGCTTTCTTT. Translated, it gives CASRSDTYTEAFF.

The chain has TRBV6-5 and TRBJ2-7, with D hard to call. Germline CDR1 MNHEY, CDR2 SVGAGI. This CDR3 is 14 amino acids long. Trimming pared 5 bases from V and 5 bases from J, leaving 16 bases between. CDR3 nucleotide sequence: TGTGCCAGCAGTCCTTGGCTTGGGATCCACGAGCAGTACTTC. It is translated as CASSPWLGIHEQYF.

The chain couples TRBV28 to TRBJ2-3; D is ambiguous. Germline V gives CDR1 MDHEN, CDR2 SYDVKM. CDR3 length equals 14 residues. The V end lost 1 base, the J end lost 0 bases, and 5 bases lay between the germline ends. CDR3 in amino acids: CASSLYESTDTQYF. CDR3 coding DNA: TGTGCCAGCAGTTTATATGAAAGCACAGATACGCAGTATTTT.

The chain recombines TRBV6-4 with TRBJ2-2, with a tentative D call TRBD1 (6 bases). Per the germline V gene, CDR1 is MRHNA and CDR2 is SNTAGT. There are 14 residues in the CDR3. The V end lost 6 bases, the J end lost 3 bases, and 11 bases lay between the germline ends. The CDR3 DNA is TGTGCCAGCAGAAGACAGGTAGACACCGGGGAGCTGTTTTTT. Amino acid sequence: CASRRQVDTGELFF.

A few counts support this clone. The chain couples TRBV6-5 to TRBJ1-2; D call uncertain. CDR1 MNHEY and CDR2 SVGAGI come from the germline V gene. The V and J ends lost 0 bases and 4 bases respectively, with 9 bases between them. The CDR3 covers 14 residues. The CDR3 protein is CASSYSNVGYGYTF. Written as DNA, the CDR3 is TGTGCCAGCAGTTACTCGAATGTGGGCTATGGCTACACCTTC.

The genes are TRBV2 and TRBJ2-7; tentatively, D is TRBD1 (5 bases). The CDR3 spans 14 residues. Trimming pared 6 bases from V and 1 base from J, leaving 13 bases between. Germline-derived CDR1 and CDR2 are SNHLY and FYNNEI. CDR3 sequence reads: CASSRQGTSYEQYF. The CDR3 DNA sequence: TGTGCCAGCAGCCGGCAGGGCACATCCTACGAGCAGTACTTC. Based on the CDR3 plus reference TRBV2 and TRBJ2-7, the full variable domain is EPEVTQTPSHQVTQMGQEVILRCVPISNHLYFYWYRQILGQKVEFLVSFYNNEISEKSEIFDDQFSVERPDGSNFTLKIRSTKLEDSAMYFCASSRQGTSYEQYFGPGTRLTVT.

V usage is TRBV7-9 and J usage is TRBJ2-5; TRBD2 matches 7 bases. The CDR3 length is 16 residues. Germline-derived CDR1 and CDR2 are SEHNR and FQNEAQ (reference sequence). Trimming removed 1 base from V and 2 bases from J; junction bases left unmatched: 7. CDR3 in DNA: TGTGCCAGCAGCTTAGTTTCGGGACTACCACAAGAGACCCAGTACTTC. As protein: CASSLVSGLPQETQYF.

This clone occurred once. CDR3 sequence reads: CASSLDRTITPLEQYF. In nucleotides, the CDR3 is TGTGCCAGCAGCTTAGACCGGACTATAACCCCTCTCGAGCAGTACTTC. This chain connects TRBV7-9 to TRBJ2-7; possibly TRBD2 for D (6 bases). CDR1 is SEHNR and CDR2 is FQNEAQ in the germline V gene (reference sequence). V lost 1 base to trimming and J lost 6 bases, with 19 bases between them. The CDR3 runs 16 residues.

DNA for the CDR3: TGTGCCAGCAGTTTTATCAGCGAAAGACAGTTCTTC. Its translation is CASSFISERQFF. The genes are TRBV28 and TRBJ2-1; D unclear. Per the germline V gene, CDR1 is MDHEN and CDR2 is SYDVKM. Trimming pared 3 bases from V and 13 bases from J, leaving 13 bases between. The CDR3 contains 12 residues.

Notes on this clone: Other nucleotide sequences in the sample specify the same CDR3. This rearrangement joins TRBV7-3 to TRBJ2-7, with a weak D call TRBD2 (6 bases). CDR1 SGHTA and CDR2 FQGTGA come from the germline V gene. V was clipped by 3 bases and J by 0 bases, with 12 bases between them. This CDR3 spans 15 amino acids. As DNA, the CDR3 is TGTGCCAGCAGCTTGGGACGGGGGAGCTCCTACGAGCAGTACTTC. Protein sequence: CASSLGRGSSYEQYF.

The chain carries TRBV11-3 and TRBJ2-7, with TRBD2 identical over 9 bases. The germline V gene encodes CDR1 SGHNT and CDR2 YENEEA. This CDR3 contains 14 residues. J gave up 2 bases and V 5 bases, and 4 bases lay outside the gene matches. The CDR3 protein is CASSDSGSTYEQYF. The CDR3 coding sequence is TGTGCCAGCAGCGATAGCGGGAGCACCTACGAGCAGTACTTC.

The CDR3, as DNA: TGTGCCAGCAGAAGGGAGGGGACTAATGAAAAACTGTTTTTT. This codes for CASRREGTNEKLFF. The V and J genes are TRBV6-5 and TRBJ1-4; the D gene is possibly TRBD1 (5 bases). This CDR3 contains 14 residues. The germline V and J ends were trimmed by 6 bases and 2 bases, with 10 bases remaining between them. Looked up from germline, CDR1 is MNHEY and CDR2 is SVGAGI.

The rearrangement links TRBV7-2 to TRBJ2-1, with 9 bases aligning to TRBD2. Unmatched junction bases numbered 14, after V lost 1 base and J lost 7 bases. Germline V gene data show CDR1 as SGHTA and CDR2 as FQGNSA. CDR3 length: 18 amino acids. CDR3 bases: TGTGCCAGCAGCTTAGGGCCCCCGGGCGGGAGGGCCAGGAATGAGCAGTTCTTC. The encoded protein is CASSLGPPGGRARNEQFF. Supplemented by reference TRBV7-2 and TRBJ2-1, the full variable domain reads GAGVSQSPSNKVTEKGKDVELRCDPISGHTALYWYRQSLGQGLEFLIYFQGNSAPDKSGLPSDRFSAERTGGSVSTLTIQRTQQEDSAVYLCASSLGPPGGRARNEQFFGPGTRLTVL.

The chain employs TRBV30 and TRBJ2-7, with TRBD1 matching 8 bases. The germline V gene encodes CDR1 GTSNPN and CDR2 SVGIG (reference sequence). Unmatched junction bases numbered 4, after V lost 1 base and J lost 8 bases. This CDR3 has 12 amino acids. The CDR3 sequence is CAWSAGGEKQYF. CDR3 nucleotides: TGTGCCTGGAGTGCAGGGGGCGAAAAGCAGTACTTC.

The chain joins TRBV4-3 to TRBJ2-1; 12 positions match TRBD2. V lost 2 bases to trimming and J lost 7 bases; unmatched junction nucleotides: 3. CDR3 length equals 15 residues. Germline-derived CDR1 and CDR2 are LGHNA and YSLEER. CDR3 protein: CASSQFGLAGNEQFF. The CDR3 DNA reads TGCGCCAGCAGCCAATTCGGACTAGCGGGGAATGAGCAGTTCTTC.